The entry that follows covers one T cell receptor beta chain sequence. Its antigen is unidentified. A much larger clone lies one base from this, so it may be a read error. These data come from a study of tumor and adjacent non-tumor tissue in lung cancer. Study details: Histology: about a dozen adenocarcinoma, a couple of squamous cell carcinoma, 1 small cell lung cancer. Each sample yielded millions of productive TCRbeta reads on average.

The library came from three nested PCR rounds adapted from ARM-PCR protocols. TCRdb fed the multiplex PCR reads into MiXCR, producing one record per CDR3 protein. The sample has some 120,000 distinct CDR3 sequences; over 65% are singletons. Study-wide findings and caveats: Normal lung showed higher cumulative top 100 clone frequency than tumor.

RNA was extracted from bulk tissue without any cell sorting. The receptor comes from a young man with non-small cell lung cancer. Input material: lung tumor tissue.

Written as DNA, the CDR3 is TGTGCCATCAGTGACAAGGTCTCTAACTATGGCTACACCTTC. This sequence encodes CAISDKVSNYGYTF. The chain employs TRBV10-3 and TRBJ1-2; no clear D gene. The V end lost 3 bases, the J end lost 0 bases, and 8 bases lay between the germline ends. Germline V lookup: CDR1 ENHRY, CDR2 SYGVKD. The CDR3 extends over 14 amino acids.